These T cell receptor beta chains were read from a single sample in a study of T-cell reconstitution after alpha-beta-depleted transplantation in children. TCRdb ran MiXCR on the PCR reads and lists one entry per CDR3 protein. The sample consists of around 270,000 distinct CDR3 sequences, around a tenth of them appearing once. This specimen consisted of PBMCs, obtained before TCRalphabeta/CD19-depleted stem cell transplant. Receptors were obtained from a boy younger than two with acute myeloid leukemia, due to receive a stem cell transplant. Both conserved end residues are part of each CDR3. The D gene is left open where the match is weak. Expanded clones get a size class; other rows say once, few or many, or leave the size out.

many	.	TRBJ2-3	TRBV5-6	TGTGCCAGCGGATATTACATGAACACAGATACGCAGTATTTT	CASGYYMNTDTQYF
many	.	TRBJ2-7	TRBV25-1	TGTGCCAGCAGTGAATATCTGGGGAGGACCTACGAGCAGTACTTC	CASSEYLGRTYEQYF
few	TRBD2	TRBJ2-7	TRBV28	TGTGCCAGCAGCCTACTCGGACTAGCGGGATTTATTTACGAGCAGTACTTC	CASSLLGLAGFIYEQYF
many	TRBD2	TRBJ2-1	TRBV5-1	TGCGCCAGCAAACTAGCGGGCCGAGAGGAGCAGTTCTTC	CASKLAGREEQFF
.	.	TRBJ2-3	TRBV11-1	TGTGCCAGCAGCTTACCCCGGGGACCGCGCGAAGATACGCAGTATTTT	CASSLPRGPREDTQYF
many	.	TRBJ2-3	TRBV7-6	TGTGCCAGCAGCCCAAACCCCAGCACAGATACGCAGTATTTT	CASSPNPSTDTQYF
many	.	TRBJ2-7	TRBV4-1	TGCGCCAGCAGCCAAGAAAACAGCTATAGCTCCTACGAGCAGTACTTC	CASSQENSYSSYEQYF
many	.	TRBJ2-7	TRBV12-3/TRBV12-4	TGTGCCAGCAGTCACGGGACTGCCTACGAGCAGTACTTC	CASSHGTAYEQYF
many	.	TRBJ2-1	TRBV4-2	TGTGCCAGCAGCCAAGATCGACTAGAGGGGAGCTCCTACAATGAGCAGTTCTTC	CASSQDRLEGSSYNEQFF
many	TRBD1	TRBJ2-5	TRBV7-2	TGTGCCAGCAGCCGTTGGACAGGTTGGGGCGGGGAGACCCAGTACTTC	CASSRWTGWGGETQYF
few	.	TRBJ2-3	TRBV7-9	TGTGCCAGCAGCTGGCCGACTGGAGACACAGATACGCAGTATTTT	CASSWPTGDTDTQYF
many	.	TRBJ1-4	TRBV28	TGTGCCAGCAGGATTAGACTGGGTAAACTATTTTTT	CASRIRLGKLFF
few	TRBD2	TRBJ2-2	TRBV6-1	TGTGCCAGCAGTCTAGCGGGCAGGGCCGGCGCGAACACCGGGGAGCTGTTTTTT	CASSLAGRAGANTGELFF
many	.	TRBJ1-2	TRBV7-9	TGTGCCAGCAGCACAGACGCCAGTAATGGCTACACCTTC	CASSTDASNGYTF
many	TRBD1	TRBJ2-7	TRBV4-3	TGCGCCAGCAGCCAAGAGGGGACAGGGACCTACGAGCAGTACTTC	CASSQEGTGTYEQYF
many	.	TRBJ2-7	TRBV5-6	TGTGCCAGCAGCGAATACGGGAACTCCTACGAGCAGTACTTC	CASSEYGNSYEQYF
few	TRBD2	TRBJ2-1	TRBV24-1	TGTGCCACTTCCACTAGCGGGAGTTACAATGAGCAGTTCTTC	CATSTSGSYNEQFF
once	TRBD2	TRBJ2-3	TRBV10-3	TGTGCCATCAGTCCAGCGGGGGGACCCACAGATACGCAGTATTTT	CAISPAGGPTDTQYF
many	.	TRBJ2-7	TRBV6-1	TGTGCCAGCAAAATGGCTCCCGCCCTCCGCGAGCAGTACTTC	CASKMAPALREQYF
many	.	TRBJ2-7	TRBV5-1	TGCGCCAGCAGGGGGGCAGGCCGTCGCTACGACGGGGAAGAGCAGTACTTC	CASRGAGRRYDGEEQYF
many	.	TRBJ2-1	TRBV6-1	TGTGCCAGCGGCACAGGGTCCTACAATGAGCAGTTCTTC	CASGTGSYNEQFF
many	TRBD2	TRBJ2-7	TRBV7-2	TGTGCCAGCAGCTTAAGGCGGGAGACCTCCTACGAGCAGTACTTC	CASSLRRETSYEQYF
.	.	TRBJ2-7	TRBV28	TGTGCCAGCAGTCCCCCCTTCCGCGAGCAGTACTTC	CASSPPFREQYF
many	.	TRBJ2-7	TRBV29-1	TGCAGCGTTGAAGGTCAGGATTCCTACGAGCAGTACTTC	CSVEGQDSYEQYF
few	.	TRBJ2-2	TRBV19	TGTGCCAGTAGTCGATCCGGGACTTCCCTTTACACCGGGGAGCTGTTTTTT	CASSRSGTSLYTGELFF
many	.	TRBJ2-1	TRBV9	TGTGCCAGCAGAGTTCCGGGACACCTTATACGCTCCTACAATGAGCAGTTCTTC	CASRVPGHLIRSYNEQFF
many	TRBD2	TRBJ2-2	TRBV24-1	TGTGCCACCAGTCGGGGGGACGGGAACACCGGGGAGCTGTTTTTT	CATSRGDGNTGELFF
many	.	TRBJ2-3	TRBV5-1	TGCGCCAGCAGCTTGGCAGGACAGTTGGGCACAGATACGCAGTATTTT	CASSLAGQLGTDTQYF
few	.	TRBJ1-2	TRBV7-3	TGTGCCAGCAGCTTAACGGGCAGCTCCTATGGCTACACCTTC	CASSLTGSSYGYTF
many	.	TRBJ2-6	TRBV25-1	TGTGCCAGCAGTGAAGGAGGAGCTGGGGCCAACGTCCTGACTTTC	CASSEGGAGANVLTF
few	.	TRBJ2-1	TRBV12-3/TRBV12-4	TGTGCCAGCAGTTTAGTGCAGGGTGGGGTAAACAATGAGCAGTTCTTC	CASSLVQGGVNNEQFF
.	.	TRBJ1-1	TRBV3-1	TGTGCCAGCAGCCAAGAGGACACGTGGAGGAGGGGAACTGAAGCTTTCTTT	CASSQEDTWRRGTEAFF
many	.	TRBJ1-6	TRBV9	TGTGCCAGCAGCGTAGGTACTTCGAGCTCCTATAATTCACCCCTCCACTTT	CASSVGTSSSYNSPLHF
.	.	TRBJ2-5	TRBV6-1	TGTGCCAGCTCACTATCTAGGGGCGTGGAGACCCAGTACTTC	CASSLSRGVETQYF
many	TRBD2	TRBJ2-5	TRBV24-1	TGTGCCACCAGTGAGCCCCTAGCGGGGGCGGAGACCCAGTACTTC	CATSEPLAGAETQYF
many	.	TRBJ2-4	TRBV12-3/TRBV12-4	TGTGCCAGCAGTTTTAGACTAGCCAAAAACATTCAGTACTTC	CASSFRLAKNIQYF
many	.	TRBJ2-7	TRBV20-1	TGCAGTGCTAGCGACTACGAGCAGTACTTC	CSASDYEQYF
many	TRBD1	TRBJ1-2	TRBV20-1	TGCAGTGCTATCAGGGGGCAGGACTATGGCTACACCTTC	CSAIRGQDYGYTF
many	.	TRBJ2-1	TRBV5-1	TGCGCCAGCAGCTCCCGGGGAGGGGGATGGCAGGACAATGAGCAGTTCTTC	CASSSRGGGWQDNEQFF
many	.	TRBJ1-6	TRBV3-1	TGTGCCAGCAGCCAATCCCACGGGGGCGGAAATTCACCCCTCCACTTT	CASSQSHGGGNSPLHF